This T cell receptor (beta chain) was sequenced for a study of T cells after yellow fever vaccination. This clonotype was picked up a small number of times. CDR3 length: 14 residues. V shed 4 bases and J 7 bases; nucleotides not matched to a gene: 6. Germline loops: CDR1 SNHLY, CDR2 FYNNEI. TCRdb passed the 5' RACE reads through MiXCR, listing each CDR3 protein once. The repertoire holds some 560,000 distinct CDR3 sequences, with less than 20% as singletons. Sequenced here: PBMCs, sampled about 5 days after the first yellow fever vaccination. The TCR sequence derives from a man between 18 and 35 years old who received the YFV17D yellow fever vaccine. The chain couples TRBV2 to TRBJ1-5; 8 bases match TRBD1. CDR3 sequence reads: CASSGSGGLQPQHF. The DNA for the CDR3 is TGTGCCAGCAGTGGTTCAGGGGGCTTACAGCCCCAGCATTTT.